A single sample is the source of the 3 T cell receptor beta chains below, sequenced in a study of blood T cell repertoires in COVID-19. The method was immunoSEQ multiplex PCR; TCRdb's version includes in-frame clones alone and lacks a portion of them. This sample has fewer than 60,000 clones, with around four fifths found just once. Sequencing was done on a sample of peripheral blood. These receptors came from a woman over 75 with acute or convalescent COVID-19.

The chain combines TRBV5-1 with TRBJ1-2, with unresolved D. The CDR3 extends over 16 amino acids. V lost 4 bases and J lost 4, with 20 bases in between. From germline, CDR1 is SGHRS and CDR2 YFSETQ. The CDR3 loop is CASSPSSAEVSYGYTF. As DNA, the CDR3 is TGCGCCAGCAGCCCGAGTTCCGCAGAGGTTAGCTATGGCTACACCTTC. Full variable domain (remainder filled in from reference TRBV5-1 and TRBJ1-2): KAGVTQTPRYLIKTRGQQVTLSCSPISGHRSVSWYQQTPGQGLQFLFEYFSETQRNKGNFPGRFSGRQFSNSRSEMNVSTLELGDSALYLCASSPSSAEVSYGYTFGSGTRLTVV.

V usage is TRBV21-1 and J usage is TRBJ2-3; the table's TRBD1 call for D was not verified on the DNA. TRBV21-1 is given as a pseudogene. CDR3 size: 13 residues. This CDR3 reads CASSPQWTDTQYF. Here the CDR3 DNA reads TGTGCCAGCAGCCCCCAGTGGACAGATACGCAGTATTTT.

The CDR3 coding sequence is TGTGCCAGCAGCCAAGAGGGGACTAGCGGGACCTACGAGCAGTACTTC. Protein: CASSQEGTSGTYEQYF. The J gene is TRBJ2-7, the V gene TRBV3-1 (or the pseudogene TRBV3-2), with 13 bases lining up with TRBD2. The CDR3 totals 16 residues. Unmatched junction bases numbered 1, after V lost 0 bases and J lost 2 bases. Germline loops: CDR1 LGHDT, CDR2 YNNKEL (reference sequence).